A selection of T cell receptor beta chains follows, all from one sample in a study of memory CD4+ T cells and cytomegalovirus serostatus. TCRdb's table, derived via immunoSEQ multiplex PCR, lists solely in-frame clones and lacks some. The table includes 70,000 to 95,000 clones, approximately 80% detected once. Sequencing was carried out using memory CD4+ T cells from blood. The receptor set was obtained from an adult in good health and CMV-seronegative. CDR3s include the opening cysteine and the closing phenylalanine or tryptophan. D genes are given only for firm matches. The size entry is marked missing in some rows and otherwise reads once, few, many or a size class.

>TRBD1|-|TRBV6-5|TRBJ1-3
CATRDRAGNTIYF
TGTGCCACTCGGGACAGGGCTGGAAACACCATATATTTT
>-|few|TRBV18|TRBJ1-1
CASSPPIGQPAVGVF
TGTGCCAGCTCACCACCTATAGGACAGCCCGCTGTGGGTGTCTTT
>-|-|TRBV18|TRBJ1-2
CASSPDGAYGYTF
TGTGCCAGCTCCCCGGACGGCGCCTATGGCTACACCTTC
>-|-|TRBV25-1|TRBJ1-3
CASKDGLSGNTIYF
TGTGCCAGCAAGGACGGCCTCTCTGGAAACACCATATATTTT
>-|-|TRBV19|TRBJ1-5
CASMGGIGGEKPQHF
TGTGCCAGTATGGGGGGGATCGGGGGTGAAAAGCCCCAGCATTTT
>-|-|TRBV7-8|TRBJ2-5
CASSLGEETQYF
TGTGCCAGCAGCTTAGGGGAAGAGACCCAGTACTTC
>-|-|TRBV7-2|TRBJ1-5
CASSLASVNQPQHF
TGTGCCAGCAGCTTAGCGTCAGTGAATCAGCCCCAGCATTTT
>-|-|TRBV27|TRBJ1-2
CASSLAPTGGYGYTF
TGTGCCAGCAGTTTAGCCCCCACTGGCGGTTATGGCTACACCTTC
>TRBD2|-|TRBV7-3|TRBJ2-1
CASSLRRGGYEQFF
TGTGCCAGCAGCTTAAGGCGGGGGGGCTATGAGCAGTTCTTC
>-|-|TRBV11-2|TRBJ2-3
CASSLDATHSTDTQYF
TGTGCCAGCAGCTTAGATGCGACCCATAGCACAGATACGCAGTATTTT
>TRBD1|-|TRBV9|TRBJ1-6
CASSAIQGAINSPLHF
TGTGCCAGCAGCGCCATCCAGGGGGCGATTAATTCACCCCTCCACTTT
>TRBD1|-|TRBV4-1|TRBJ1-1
CASSPRGTSLGGTADTEAFF
TGCGCCAGCAGCCCAAGGGGCACGTCACTAGGGGGGACAGCCGACACTGAAGCTTTCTTT
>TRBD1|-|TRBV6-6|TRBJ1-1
CASSDRVTEAFF
TGTGCCAGCAGCGACAGGGTAACTGAAGCTTTCTTT
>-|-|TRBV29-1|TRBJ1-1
CSVEDRMEFAEAFF
TGCAGCGTTGAAGATCGTATGGAATTCGCTGAAGCTTTCTTT